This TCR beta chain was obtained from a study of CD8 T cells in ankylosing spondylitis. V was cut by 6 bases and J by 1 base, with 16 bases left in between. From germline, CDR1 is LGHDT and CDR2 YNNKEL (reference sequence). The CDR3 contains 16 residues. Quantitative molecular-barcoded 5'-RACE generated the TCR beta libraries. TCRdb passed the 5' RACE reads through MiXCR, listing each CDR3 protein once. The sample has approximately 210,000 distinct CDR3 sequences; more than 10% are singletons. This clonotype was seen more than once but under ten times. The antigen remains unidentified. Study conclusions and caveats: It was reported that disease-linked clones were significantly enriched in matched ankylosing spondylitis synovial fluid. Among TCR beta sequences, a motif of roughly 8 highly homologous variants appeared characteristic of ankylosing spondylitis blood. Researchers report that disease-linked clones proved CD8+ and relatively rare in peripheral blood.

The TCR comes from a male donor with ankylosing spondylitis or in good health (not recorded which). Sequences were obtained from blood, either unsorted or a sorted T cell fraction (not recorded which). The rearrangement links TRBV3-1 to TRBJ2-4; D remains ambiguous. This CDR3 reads CASSLGFPWAKNIQYF. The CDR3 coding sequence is TGTGCCAGCAGTCTGGGATTCCCTTGGGCCAAAAACATTCAGTACTTC.